This entry features one TCR beta chain sequence. No antigen is known for it. This sample is drawn from a study of cytomegalovirus exposure and HLA in healthy donors. Losses at the gene ends were 2 bases for V and 7 bases for J; bases not matched to a gene: 7. Germline V gene data show CDR1 as SNHLY and CDR2 as FYNNEI. This CDR3 contains 15 residues. Study-wide results and caveats: Generally TCR sequences proved uncommon, though certain public TCRs appeared in numerous donors. Data from an earlier analysis indicated that most TCR beta V segments were productive either about 90% or about 30% of the time.

Use of 60 Vbeta and 13 Jbeta primers characterized the PCR. Sequenced by immunoSEQ multiplex PCR; TCRdb stores in-frame clones only, minus some. The table lists 110,000 or so clones, around 77% of them singletons, with roughly 5.9% in the top ten. This clonotype was sampled from a woman under 40 in good health and CMV-seropositive. Sequencing was done on a sample of PBMCs. The chain joins TRBV2 to TRBJ2-1; 8 nucleotides agree with TRBD1. The CDR3 coding sequence is TGTGCCAGCAGTGAATCCCAGGGGGCGTTGAATGAGCAGTTCTTC. Amino acid sequence: CASSESQGALNEQFF.